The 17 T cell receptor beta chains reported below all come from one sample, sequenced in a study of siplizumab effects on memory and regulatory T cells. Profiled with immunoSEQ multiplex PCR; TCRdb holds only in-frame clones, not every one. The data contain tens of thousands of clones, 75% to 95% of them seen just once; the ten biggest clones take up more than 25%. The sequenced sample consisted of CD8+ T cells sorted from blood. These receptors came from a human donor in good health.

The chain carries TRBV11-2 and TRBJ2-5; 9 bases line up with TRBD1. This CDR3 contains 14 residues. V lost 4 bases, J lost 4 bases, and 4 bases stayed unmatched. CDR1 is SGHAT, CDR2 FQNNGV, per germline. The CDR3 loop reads CASSWGQGPETQYF. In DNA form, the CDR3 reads TGTGCCAGCAGCTGGGGACAGGGCCCAGAGACCCAGTACTTC.

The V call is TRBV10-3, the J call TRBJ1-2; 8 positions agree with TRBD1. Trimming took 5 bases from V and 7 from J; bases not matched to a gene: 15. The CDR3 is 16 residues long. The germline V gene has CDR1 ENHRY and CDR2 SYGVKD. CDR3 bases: TGTGCCATCAGTTCCGGACAGGGAGGAAGCCTTTTTGGCTACACCTTC. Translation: CAISSGQGGSLFGYTF.

This CDR3 reads CASSDRTHGGVSVEQYF. As DNA, the CDR3 is TGTGCCAGCAGTGATCGGACCCACGGTGGGGTTTCGGTCGAGCAGTACTTC. The genes are TRBV6-1 and TRBJ2-7, with unresolved D. CDR1 and CDR2 (germline): MNHNS, SASEGT. The ends were cut back, 3 bases at V and 6 bases at J, with 24 bases in the middle. The CDR3 is 17 amino acids.

Here the CDR3 reads CASSQGAYEKLFF. CDR3 coding DNA: TGTGCCAGTAGCCAGGGGGCGTATGAAAAACTGTTTTTT. The rearrangement links TRBV19 to TRBJ1-4; 8 nucleotides align to TRBD1. CDR1 LNHDA and CDR2 SQIVND come from the germline V gene (reference sequence). The ends lost 6 bases at V and 6 bases at J; junction bases unmatched: 3. The CDR3 consists of 13 residues.

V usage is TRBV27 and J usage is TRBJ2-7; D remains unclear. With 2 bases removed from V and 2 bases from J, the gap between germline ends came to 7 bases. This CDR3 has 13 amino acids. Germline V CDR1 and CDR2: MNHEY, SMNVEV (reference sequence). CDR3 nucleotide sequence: TGTGCCAGCAGTTTAGGCGTGGCCTACGAGCAGTACTTC. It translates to CASSLGVAYEQYF.

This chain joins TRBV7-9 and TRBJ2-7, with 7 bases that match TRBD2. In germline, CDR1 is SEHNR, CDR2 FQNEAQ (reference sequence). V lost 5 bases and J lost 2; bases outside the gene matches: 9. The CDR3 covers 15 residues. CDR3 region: CASSPMAGETYEQYF. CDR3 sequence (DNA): TGTGCCAGCAGCCCGATGGCGGGAGAAACCTACGAGCAGTACTTC.

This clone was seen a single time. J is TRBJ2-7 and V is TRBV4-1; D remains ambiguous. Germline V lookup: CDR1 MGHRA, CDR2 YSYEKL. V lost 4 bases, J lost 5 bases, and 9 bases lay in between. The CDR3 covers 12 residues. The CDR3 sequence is CASSPLGNEQYF. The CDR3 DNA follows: TGCGCCAGCAGCCCGCTTGGGAACGAGCAGTACTTC.

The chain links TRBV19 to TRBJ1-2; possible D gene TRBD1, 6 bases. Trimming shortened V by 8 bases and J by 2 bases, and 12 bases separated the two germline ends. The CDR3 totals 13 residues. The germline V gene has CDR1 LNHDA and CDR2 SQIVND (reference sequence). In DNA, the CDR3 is TGTGCCAGTTTGGACAGATTAAACTATGGCTACACCTTC. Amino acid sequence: CASLDRLNYGYTF.

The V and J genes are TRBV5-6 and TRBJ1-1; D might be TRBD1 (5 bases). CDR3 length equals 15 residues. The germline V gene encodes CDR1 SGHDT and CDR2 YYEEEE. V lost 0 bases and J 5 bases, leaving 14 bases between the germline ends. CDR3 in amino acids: CASSLGPWGRTEAFF. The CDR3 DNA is TGTGCCAGCAGCTTGGGTCCCTGGGGCAGGACTGAAGCTTTCTTT.

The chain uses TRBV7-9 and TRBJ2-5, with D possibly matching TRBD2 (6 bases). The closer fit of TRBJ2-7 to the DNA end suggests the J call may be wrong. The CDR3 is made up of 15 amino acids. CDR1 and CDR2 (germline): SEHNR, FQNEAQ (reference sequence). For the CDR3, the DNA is TGTGCCAGCAGCCCATTCTCGGGACTCGGCTTCGAGCAGTACTTC. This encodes CASSPFSGLGFEQYF.

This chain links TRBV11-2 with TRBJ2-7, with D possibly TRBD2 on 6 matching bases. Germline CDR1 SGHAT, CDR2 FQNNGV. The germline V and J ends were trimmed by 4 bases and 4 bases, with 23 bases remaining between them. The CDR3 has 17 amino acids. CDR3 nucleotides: TGTGCCAGCAGCTCCCTTTTCGCGACGGGAGAGGAGTACGAGCAGTACTTC. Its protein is CASSSLFATGEEYEQYF.

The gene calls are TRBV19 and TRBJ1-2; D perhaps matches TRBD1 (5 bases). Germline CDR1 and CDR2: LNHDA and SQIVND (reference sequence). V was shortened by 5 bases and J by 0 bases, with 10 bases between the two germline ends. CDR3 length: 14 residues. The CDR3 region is CASSVAGANYGYTF. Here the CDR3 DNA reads TGTGCCAGTAGTGTAGCGGGGGCTAACTATGGCTACACCTTC.

The CDR3 reads CASSSIAGEQYF. CDR3 sequence (DNA): TGTGCCAGCAGCTCCATAGCGGGAGAGCAGTACTTC. This chain connects TRBV5-4 to TRBJ2-7; 8 positions match TRBD2. V lost 3 bases, J lost 7 bases, and 3 bases stayed unmatched. The length of the CDR3 is 12 residues. Germline CDR1 SGHNT, CDR2 YYREEE (reference sequence).

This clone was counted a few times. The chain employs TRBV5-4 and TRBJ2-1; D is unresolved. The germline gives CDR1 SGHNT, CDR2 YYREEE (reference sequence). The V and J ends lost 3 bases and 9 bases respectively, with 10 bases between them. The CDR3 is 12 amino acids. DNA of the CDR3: TGTGCCAGCAGCTCGTACTCTGGTGAGCAGTTCTTC. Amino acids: CASSSYSGEQFF. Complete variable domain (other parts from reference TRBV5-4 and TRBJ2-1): ETGVTQSPTHLIKTRGQQVTLRCSSQSGHNTVSWYQQALGQGPQFIFQYYREEENGRGNFPPRFSGLQFPNYSSELNVNALELDDSALYLCASSSYSGEQFFGPGTRLTVL.

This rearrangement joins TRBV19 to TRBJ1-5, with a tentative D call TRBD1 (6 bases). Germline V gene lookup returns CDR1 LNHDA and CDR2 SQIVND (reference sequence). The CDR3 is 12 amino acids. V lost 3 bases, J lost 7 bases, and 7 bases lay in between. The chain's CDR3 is CASSMGAQPQHF. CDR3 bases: TGTGCCAGTAGTATGGGGGCCCAGCCCCAGCATTTT.

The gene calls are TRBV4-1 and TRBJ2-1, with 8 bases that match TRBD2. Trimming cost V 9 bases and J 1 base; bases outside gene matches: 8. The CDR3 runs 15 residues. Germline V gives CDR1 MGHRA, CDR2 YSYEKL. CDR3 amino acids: CASVSTSGSYNEQFF. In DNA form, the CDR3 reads TGCGCCAGTGTTAGTACTAGCGGATCCTACAATGAGCAGTTCTTC.

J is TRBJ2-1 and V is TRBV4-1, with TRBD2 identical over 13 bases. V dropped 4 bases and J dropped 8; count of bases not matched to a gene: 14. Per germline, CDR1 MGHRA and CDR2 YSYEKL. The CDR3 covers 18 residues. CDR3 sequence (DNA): TGCGCCAGCAGCCCCCCCGGGACTAGCGGGAACTCTGGGGATGAGCAGTTCTTC. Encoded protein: CASSPPGTSGNSGDEQFF.